This T cell receptor beta chain was captured by sequencing in a study of T cell responses to AZD1222 COVID-19 vaccine. Study-level findings and limits: Repertoires in all cases were sampled only once the peak T cell response had passed.

To note about this clone: Its antigen is unidentified.

V was pared by 1 base and J by 1 base, with 22 bases between. This CDR3 region has 19 residues. From germline, CDR1 is LGHNA and CDR2 YSLEER. Generated by immunoSEQ multiplex PCR, the TCRdb table keeps only in-frame clones and is missing some. The sample lists some 190,000 clones; roughly 91% were seen once. This material consisted of peripheral blood, taken 28 days after the second AZD1222 dose. This sequence joins TRBV4-3 and TRBJ1-1, with TRBD1 as a possible D gene (6 bases). The source is an adult who received the AZD1222 COVID-19 vaccine. The DNA of the CDR3 is TGCGCCAGCAGCCAAGCTATATCGGGAGTGACGGGGGCGAACACTGAAGCTTTCTTT. This gives the protein CASSQAISGVTGANTEAFF.